One sample yielded the 7 T cell receptor beta chains listed below, sequenced in a study of T cells after yellow fever vaccination. TCRdb reanalysed the 5' RACE reads using MiXCR and keeps one entry per CDR3 protein. The sample consists of 600,000 to 750,000 distinct CDR3 sequences, 9% to 15% of them appearing once. Here the sequenced sample was PBMCs, taken on the day of the yellow fever booster vaccination. These receptors were taken from a man aged 25-40 years who received the YFV17D yellow fever vaccine.

Many counts were recorded for this clonotype. The chain carries TRBV2 and TRBJ2-7; D is unresolved. This CDR3 is built from 13 residues. V lost 10 bases to trimming and J lost 5 bases, with 18 bases between them. Germline CDR1 SNHLY, CDR2 FYNNEI. The CDR3 DNA sequence: TGTGCCACCCAGAGCGCTAGGGTTAACGAGCAGTACTTC. This sequence encodes CATQSARVNEQYF.

The chain employs TRBV7-2 and TRBJ2-2; unclear D gene. V dropped 3 bases and J dropped 0 bases, with 8 bases sitting between them. CDR1 is SGHTA, CDR2 FQGNSA, per germline. CDR3 length equals 15 residues. The CDR3 coding sequence is TGTGCCAGCAGCTTTGGCCCCTCGAACACCGGGGAGCTGTTTTTT. Translation gives CASSFGPSNTGELFF.

This chain connects TRBV9 to TRBJ2-1, with 7 bases that match TRBD2. Looked up from germline, CDR1 is SGDLS and CDR2 is YYNGEE. The CDR3 covers 16 residues. With V trimmed by 0 bases and J by 0 bases, 3 bases remained unmatched. CDR3 DNA: TGTGCCAGCAGCGTAGGGAGGACTAGCTCCTACAATGAGCAGTTCTTC. Translation: CASSVGRTSSYNEQFF. The variable domain in full, completed from reference TRBV9 and TRBJ2-1, reads DSGVTQTPKHLITATGQRVTLRCSPRSGDLSVYWYQQSLDQGLQFLIQYYNGEERAKGNILERFSAQQFPDLHSELNLSSLELGDSALYFCASSVGRTSSYNEQFFGPGTRLTVL.

V gene TRBV28 combines with J gene TRBJ2-7; no reliable D call. This CDR3 has 13 amino acids. Germline values: CDR1 MDHEN, CDR2 SYDVKM. Deletions cut 7 bases from V and 0 bases from J, with 10 bases between. DNA of the CDR3: TGTGCCAGCACTTGGTCGCTCTCCTACGAGCAGTACTTC. Translating it yields CASTWSLSYEQYF.

This clonotype has a handful of counts. V is TRBV12-3 or TRBV12-4 and J is TRBJ2-3; tentatively, D is TRBD2 (6 bases). Deletions cut 3 bases from V and 9 bases from J, with 13 bases between. The CDR3 is 13 amino acids. For the CDR3, the DNA is TGTGCCAGCAGTTTGAACAACCGGGGGACGCAGTATTTT. It codes for CASSLNNRGTQYF.

This clonotype came up a few times. This sequence joins TRBV6-5 and TRBJ2-7; D is unclear. In germline, CDR1 is MNHEY, CDR2 SVGAGI. This CDR3 contains 14 residues. V gave up 2 bases and J gave up 3 bases, with 11 bases separating them. Here the CDR3 DNA reads TGTGCCAGCAGTTACCCCGAGCGCCTCTACGAGCAGTACTTC. It yields the protein CASSYPERLYEQYF.

Here the CDR3 reads CASRGDRFNEKLFF. The CDR3 DNA is TGTGCCAGCAGGGGGGACAGATTTAATGAAAAACTGTTTTTT. The chain carries TRBV6-1 and TRBJ1-4, with 7 nucleotides matching TRBD1. The germline gives CDR1 MNHNS, CDR2 SASEGT. The CDR3 consists of 14 residues. After removal of 6 bases from V and 4 bases from J, the junction contained 5 bases not matched to a gene.